This is a list of T cell receptor beta chains from one sample in a study of regulatory T cells in long-lasting Graves disease. TCRdb reanalysed the multiplex PCR reads using MiXCR and keeps one entry per CDR3 protein. The sample contains hundreds of thousands of distinct CDR3 sequences, around 16% of which appear only once. Sample: peripheral blood mononuclear cells (PBMCs), taken at new diagnosis, from a patient treated with antithyroid drugs. Source of these receptors: a female donor with Graves disease. Each CDR3 is given with its conserved first and last residue. The D gene is left open where the match is weak. Clone size is not always given. Where it is, it says once, few, many or a class for expanded clones.

j_call d_call clone_size v_call cdr3_aa cdr3_nt
TRBJ2-5 . many TRBV7-2 CASSSVDETQYF TGTGCCAGCAGCTCTGTGGATGAGACCCAGTACTTC
TRBJ2-2 . many TRBV27 CASSSTYRVAANTGELFF TGTGCCAGCAGCTCAACCTACAGGGTGGCCGCTAACACCGGGGAGCTGTTTTTT
TRBJ1-1 TRBD1 many TRBV7-9 CASSFPGQGATEAFF TGTGCCAGCAGCTTTCCCGGACAGGGGGCTACTGAAGCTTTCTTT
TRBJ1-5 . many TRBV2 CARDGGQPQHF TGTGCTCGAGACGGGGGTCAGCCCCAGCATTTT
TRBJ2-3 . many TRBV7-2 CASSLAISDTQYF TGTGCCAGCAGCTTAGCGATCTCAGATACGCAGTATTTT
TRBJ2-1 TRBD2 many TRBV6-1 CASTTDSGTSGNNEQFF TGTGCCAGCACCACTGATTCCGGGACTAGCGGGAATAATGAGCAGTTCTTC
TRBJ2-3 . many TRBV18 CASSFQRRNTDTQYF TGTGCCAGCTCCTTCCAGCGAAGAAACACAGATACGCAGTATTTT
TRBJ1-2 TRBD1 many TRBV4-1 CASSFGAGQGNYGYTF TGCGCCAGCAGCTTTGGGGCGGGACAGGGGAACTATGGCTACACCTTC
TRBJ2-5 . few TRBV20-1 CSARGGLGAATQETQYF TGCAGTGCTAGAGGGGGATTGGGAGCGGCGACTCAAGAGACCCAGTACTTC
TRBJ2-7 . many TRBV27 CASSTPLGEQYF TGTGCCAGCAGTACTCCCTTGGGCGAGCAGTACTTC
TRBJ2-2 TRBD2 few TRBV20-1 CSAPGTSATGELFF TGCAGTGCCCCCGGGACTAGCGCGACCGGGGAGCTGTTTTTT
TRBJ2-3 . many TRBV11-2 CASSLRVRGDTDTQYF TGTGCCAGCAGCCTAAGGGTGAGGGGTGACACAGATACGCAGTATTTT
TRBJ2-5 TRBD2 . TRBV7-9 CASSPAGAETQYF TGTGCCAGCAGCCCAGCGGGGGCAGAGACCCAGTACTTC
TRBJ1-5 . many TRBV6-5 CASSFQGPPNQPQHF TGTGCCAGCAGTTTTCAGGGCCCCCCAAATCAGCCCCAGCATTTT
TRBJ2-1 . . TRBV7-3 CASSHSPPPRLGLSSYNEQFF TGTGCCAGCAGCCATTCCCCCCCCCCCAGGTTAGGACTTAGCTCCTACAATGAGCAGTTCTTC
TRBJ1-5 . . TRBV28 CASSLVGSSNQPQHF TGTGCCAGCAGTTTGGTAGGGTCCAGCAATCAGCCCCAGCATTTT
TRBJ1-1 TRBD1 . TRBV18 CASSLGQGYFLWTEAFF TGTGCCAGCTCACTTGGACAGGGGTATTTTTTGTGGACTGAAGCTTTCTTT
TRBJ2-7 TRBD1 few TRBV19 CASTDGGQGGEQYF TGTGCCAGTACCGATGGGGGACAGGGAGGCGAGCAGTACTTC
TRBJ1-2 . . TRBV7-2 CASSLNIGREADGYTF TGTGCCAGCAGCTTAAATATAGGGCGGGAGGCTGATGGCTACACCTTC
TRBJ2-7 TRBD1 many TRBV12-3/TRBV12-4 CASSPVTGGSYEQYF TGTGCCAGCAGTCCAGTAACAGGGGGGTCCTACGAGCAGTACTTC
TRBJ2-3 TRBD2 few TRBV24-1 CATSDVAGGSTDTQYF TGTGCCACCAGTGACGTAGCGGGGGGATCCACAGATACGCAGTATTTT
TRBJ2-3 TRBD2 few TRBV27 CASSHSGGDTQYF TGTGCCAGCAGCCATAGCGGGGGAGATACGCAGTATTTT
TRBJ1-6 . . TRBV7-9 CASTYPGSPLHF TGTGCCAGCACCTATCCAGGGTCACCCCTCCACTTT
TRBJ2-4 . many TRBV20-1 CSARFSYGGVAKNIQYF TGCAGTGCTAGATTTAGCTACGGTGGGGTAGCCAAAAACATTCAGTACTTC
TRBJ2-7 . many TRBV12-3/TRBV12-4 CASSHPTGDYEQYF TGTGCCAGCAGTCATCCGACAGGAGACTACGAGCAGTACTTC
TRBJ1-6 . . TRBV11-1 CASSLVSLEDYNSPLHF TGTGCCAGCAGCTTAGTGTCGTTAGAGGACTATAATTCACCCCTCCACTTT
TRBJ2-5 TRBD2 many TRBV4-1 CASRPAFGRGSGETQYF TGCGCCAGCAGACCCGCGTTCGGGAGGGGGTCGGGTGAGACCCAGTACTTC
TRBJ2-7 TRBD2 many TRBV28 CASSRPAGGGSYEQYF TGTGCCAGCAGCCGGCCGGCGGGGGGGGGTTCCTACGAGCAGTACTTC
TRBJ2-7 . many TRBV3-1 CASSQRPSVPYEQYF TGTGCCAGCAGCCAACGCCCCTCGGTCCCTTACGAGCAGTACTTC
TRBJ2-1 TRBD1 few TRBV13 CASSLQGSSYNEQFF TGTGCCAGCAGCCTACAGGGGTCTTCCTACAATGAGCAGTTCTTC
TRBJ2-2 . many TRBV7-3 CASSLRSMSTGELFF TGTGCCAGCAGCTTGAGGTCTATGAGCACCGGGGAGCTGTTTTTT